The sample holds many counts of the clone carrying this TCR beta chain. This sample was taken from a study of early T cells in non-severe SARS-CoV-2 infection. About the research overall: The input, bulk RNA from unsorted whole blood, was sequenced, and chains were unpaired.

MiXCR was run by TCRdb on the 5' RACE reads, yielding one entry per CDR3 protein. The sample contains about 56,000 distinct CDR3 sequences, about 11% of which appear only once. Germline assignment: CDR1 MDHEN and CDR2 SYDVKM. This CDR3 contains 16 residues. Losses at the gene ends were 4 bases for V and 2 bases for J; bases not matched to a gene: 10. This receptor was identified in an adult who was a healthcare worker with PCR-confirmed SARS-CoV-2 infection or an uninfected control (not recorded which). The chain employs TRBV28 and TRBJ2-7; TRBD2 aligns across 8 bases. The sample was whole blood. CDR3 region: CASSSHVSGKPYEQYF. CDR3 nucleotide sequence: TGTGCCAGCAGTTCCCACGTTAGCGGGAAACCCTACGAGCAGTACTTC.